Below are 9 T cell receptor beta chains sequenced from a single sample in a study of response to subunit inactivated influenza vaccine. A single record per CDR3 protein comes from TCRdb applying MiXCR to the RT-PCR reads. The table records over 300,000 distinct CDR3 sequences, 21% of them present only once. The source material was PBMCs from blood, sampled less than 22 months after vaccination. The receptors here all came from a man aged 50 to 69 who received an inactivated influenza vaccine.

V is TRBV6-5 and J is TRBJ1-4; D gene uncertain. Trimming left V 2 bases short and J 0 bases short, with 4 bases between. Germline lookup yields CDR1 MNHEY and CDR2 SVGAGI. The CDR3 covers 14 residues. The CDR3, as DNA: TGTGCCAGCAGTTACACAACAACTAATGAAAAACTGTTTTTT. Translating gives CASSYTTTNEKLFF.

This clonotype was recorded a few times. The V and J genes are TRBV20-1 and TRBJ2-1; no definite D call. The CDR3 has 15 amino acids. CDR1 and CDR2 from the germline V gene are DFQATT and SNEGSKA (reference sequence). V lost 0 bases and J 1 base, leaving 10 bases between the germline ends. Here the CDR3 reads CSARDVGGSYNEQFF. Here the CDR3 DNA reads TGCAGTGCTAGAGATGTAGGCGGATCCTACAATGAGCAGTTCTTC.

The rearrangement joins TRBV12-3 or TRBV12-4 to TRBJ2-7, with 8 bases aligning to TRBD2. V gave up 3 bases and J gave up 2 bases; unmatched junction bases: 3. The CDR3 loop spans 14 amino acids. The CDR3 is CASSLGTRAYEQYF. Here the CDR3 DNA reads TGTGCCAGCAGTTTGGGGACTAGGGCCTACGAGCAGTACTTC.

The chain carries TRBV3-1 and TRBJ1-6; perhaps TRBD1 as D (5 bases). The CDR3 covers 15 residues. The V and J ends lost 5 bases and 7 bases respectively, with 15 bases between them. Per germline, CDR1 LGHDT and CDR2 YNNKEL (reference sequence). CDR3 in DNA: TGTGCCAGCAGCGGTCGGGGCCGGTCGAATTCACCCCTCCACTTT. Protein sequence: CASSGRGRSNSPLHF. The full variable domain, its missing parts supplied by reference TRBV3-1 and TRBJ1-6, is DTAVSQTPKYLVTQMGNDKSIKCEQNLGHDTMYWYKQDSKKFLKIMFSYNNKELIINETVPNRFSPKSPDKAHLNLHINSLELGDSAVYFCASSGRGRSNSPLHFGNGTRLTVT.

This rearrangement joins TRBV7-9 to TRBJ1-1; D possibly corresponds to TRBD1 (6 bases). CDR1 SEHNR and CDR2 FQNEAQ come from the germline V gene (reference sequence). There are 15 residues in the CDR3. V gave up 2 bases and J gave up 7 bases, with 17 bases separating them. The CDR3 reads CASSLLKGVNGEAFF. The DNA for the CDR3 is TGTGCCAGCAGCTTACTAAAGGGGGTGAATGGTGAAGCTTTCTTT. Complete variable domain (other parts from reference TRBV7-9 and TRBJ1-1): DTGVSQNPRHKITKRGQNVTFRCDPISEHNRLYWYRQTLGQGPEFLTYFQNEAQLEKSRLLSDRFSAERPKGSFSTLEIQRTEQGDSAMYLCASSLLKGVNGEAFFGQGTRLTVV.

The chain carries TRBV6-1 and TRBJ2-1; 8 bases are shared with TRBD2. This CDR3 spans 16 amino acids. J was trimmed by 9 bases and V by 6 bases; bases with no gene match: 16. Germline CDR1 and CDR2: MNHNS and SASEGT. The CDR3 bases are TGTGCCAGCAGCCCACACGGGACTAGTGCGGTGTCTGAGCAGTTCTTC. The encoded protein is CASSPHGTSAVSEQFF.

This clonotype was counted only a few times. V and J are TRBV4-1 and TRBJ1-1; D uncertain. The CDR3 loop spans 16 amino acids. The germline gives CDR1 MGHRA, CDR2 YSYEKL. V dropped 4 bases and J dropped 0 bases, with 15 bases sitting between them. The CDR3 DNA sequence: TGCGCCAGCAGCCGGTTCTCAGGCTATTTGAACACTGAAGCTTTCTTT. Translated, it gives CASSRFSGYLNTEAFF.

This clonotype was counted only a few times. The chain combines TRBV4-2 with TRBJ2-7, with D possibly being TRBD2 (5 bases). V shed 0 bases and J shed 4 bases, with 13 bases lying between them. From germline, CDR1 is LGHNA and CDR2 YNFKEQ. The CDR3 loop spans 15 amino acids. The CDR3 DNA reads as TGTGCCAGCAGCCAAGATCGGGGTGATCCTTACGAGCAGTACTTC. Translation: CASSQDRGDPYEQYF.

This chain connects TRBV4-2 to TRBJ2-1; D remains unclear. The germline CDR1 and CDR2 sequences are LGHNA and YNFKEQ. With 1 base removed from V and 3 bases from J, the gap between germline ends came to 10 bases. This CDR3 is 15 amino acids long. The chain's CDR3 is CASSQGARVYNEQFF. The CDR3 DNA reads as TGTGCCAGCAGCCAAGGGGCTAGGGTCTACAATGAGCAGTTCTTC.